Shown below are 21 T cell receptor beta chains from a single sample sequenced in a study of technical replicates of blood from several donors. The method was immunoSEQ multiplex PCR; TCRdb's version includes in-frame clones alone and lacks a portion of them. Of 55,000 to 75,000 clones in the sample, 93% were seen once. The sequenced sample consisted of PBMCs. The receptors come from a human donor in good health. Some clones in this sample may be carry-over from other donors' samples.

The rearrangement uses TRBV11-2 and TRBJ2-5; TRBD2 matches 11 bases. The CDR3 extends over 15 amino acids. The germline V gene encodes CDR1 SGHAT and CDR2 FQNNGV. V trimming: 5 bases; J trimming: 3 bases; junction bases outside the gene matches: 5. In DNA, the CDR3 is TGTGCCAGCAGCCGACTAGCGGGGAATAAAGAGACCCAGTACTTC. It translates to CASSRLAGNKETQYF. The full variable domain, rest sourced from reference TRBV11-2 and TRBJ2-5, is EAGVAQSPRYKIIEKRQSVAFWCNPISGHATLYWYQQILGQGPKLLIQFQNNGVVDDSQLPKDRFSAERLKGVDSTLKIQPAKLEDSAVYLCASSRLAGNKETQYFGPGTRLLVL.

This sequence joins TRBV2 and TRBJ1-2; 9 bases agree with TRBD1. CDR1 is SNHLY and CDR2 is FYNNEI in the germline V gene. There are 13 residues in the CDR3. V shed 4 bases and J 7 bases; nucleotides not matched to a gene: 4. The CDR3 spells CASSAQGAGGYTF. CDR3 bases: TGTGCCAGCAGTGCACAGGGGGCCGGTGGCTACACCTTC.

The V call is TRBV4-1, the J call TRBJ2-7, with a weak D call TRBD1 (6 bases). The germline CDR1 and CDR2 sequences are MGHRA and YSYEKL. The V gene lost 5 bases and the J gene lost 5 bases, with 16 bases spanning the gap. This CDR3 spans 14 amino acids. This CDR3 reads CASSGRTGNNEQYF. The CDR3 bases are TGCGCCAGCAGCGGACGCACAGGGAACAACGAGCAGTACTTC.

The gene calls are TRBV2 and TRBJ2-7, with TRBD2 as a possible D gene (6 bases). In germline, CDR1 is SNHLY, CDR2 FYNNEI. The V end lost 2 bases, the J end lost 9 bases, and 17 bases lay between the germline ends. The CDR3 covers 14 residues. The DNA of the CDR3 is TGTGCCAGCAGTGAAAGTAGCGGCGCCCTGGGGCAGTACTTC. This encodes CASSESSGALGQYF.

The genes are TRBV7-2 and TRBJ2-3; no clear D gene. The V gene's germline CDR1 is SGHTA and CDR2 FQGNSA. Trimming took 5 bases from V and 3 from J, leaving 9 bases between them. The CDR3 loop spans 13 amino acids. CDR3 protein: CASSPKRTDTQYF. The DNA for the CDR3 is TGTGCCAGCAGCCCGAAGCGAACAGATACGCAGTATTTT.

The chain joins TRBV7-2 to TRBJ1-3; 8 bases are shared with TRBD1. Germline V gene lookup returns CDR1 SGHTA and CDR2 FQGNSA. The CDR3 has 15 amino acids. V shed 1 base and J 2 bases; nucleotides not matched to a gene: 1. The CDR3 DNA sequence: TGTGCCAGCAGCTTAGTACAGGGGGCTGGAAACACCATATATTTT. It yields the protein CASSLVQGAGNTIYF.

The rearrangement links TRBV4-2 to TRBJ1-5; possibly TRBD1 for D (5 bases). Between the trimmed V and J ends, which lost 6 bases and 5 bases, there was a span of 14 bases. CDR1 LGHNA and CDR2 YNFKEQ come from the germline V gene. CDR3 length equals 14 residues. CDR3 nucleotides: TGTGCCAGCAGAGATACGGGGGGGGATCAGCCCCAGCATTTT. This translates into CASRDTGGDQPQHF.

V and J are TRBV5-6 and TRBJ2-2, with TRBD2 identical over 8 bases. Germline V CDR1 and CDR2: SGHDT, YYEEEE. V shed 3 bases and J 2 bases; nucleotides not matched to a gene: 6. The CDR3 consists of 16 residues. CDR3 region: CASSSLAGGNTGELFF. CDR3 bases: TGTGCCAGCAGCTCATTGGCGGGAGGTAACACCGGGGAGCTGTTTTTT.

The chain recombines TRBV4-3 with TRBJ2-3; D remains ambiguous. Germline V gene lookup returns CDR1 LGHNA and CDR2 YSLEER. The ends were cut back, 0 bases at V and 3 bases at J, with 16 bases in the middle. The CDR3 runs to 17 residues. The CDR3 region has the DNA TGCGCCAGCAGCCAAGAGATCTATGGGCCGCATACAGATACGCAGTATTTT. This sequence encodes CASSQEIYGPHTDTQYF.

The chain combines TRBV6-4 with TRBJ1-2; 9 bases line up with TRBD1. The junction had 7 bases not matched to a gene; V was cut back by 5 bases and J by 3 bases. This CDR3 region has 15 residues. Germline values: CDR1 MRHNA, CDR2 SNTAGT. In DNA form, the CDR3 reads TGTGCCAGCAGTCTTTACGGACAGGGGTACTATGGCTACACCTTC. As protein: CASSLYGQGYYGYTF.

This clone occurred once. This chain uses TRBV5-4 with TRBJ2-2; 12 nucleotides agree with TRBD2. V was pared by 1 base and J by 5 bases, with 0 bases of the junction left unmatched. CDR3 length: 15 amino acids. The V gene's germline CDR1 is SGHNT and CDR2 YYREEE (reference sequence). This CDR3 reads CASSLTSGGTGELFF. CDR3 coding DNA: TGTGCCAGCAGCTTGACTAGCGGGGGGACCGGGGAGCTGTTTTTT. The full variable domain, with the rest looked up from reference TRBV5-4 and TRBJ2-2, is ETGVTQSPTHLIKTRGQQVTLRCSSQSGHNTVSWYQQALGQGPQFIFQYYREEENGRGNFPPRFSGLQFPNYSSELNVNALELDDSALYLCASSLTSGGTGELFFGEGSRLTVL.

The V gene is TRBV5-1, the J gene TRBJ2-7; no definite D call. This CDR3 is 14 amino acids long. Trimming stripped 0 bases from V and 0 bases from J, with 7 bases between. CDR1 is SGHRS, CDR2 YFSETQ, per germline. CDR3 DNA sequence: TGCGCCAGCAGCTTGGTTCCAGGCTCCTACGAGCAGTACTTC. Its protein is CASSLVPGSYEQYF.

This clone was seen a single time. The chain joins TRBV5-6 to TRBJ2-1, with unresolved D. Germline V gene lookup returns CDR1 SGHDT and CDR2 YYEEEE. CDR3 length: 12 residues. V was cut by 2 bases and J by 4 bases, with 4 bases left in between. In DNA, the CDR3 is TGTGCCAGCAGCTTTTATTACAATGAGCAGTTCTTC. Translating it yields CASSFYYNEQFF.

The chain combines TRBV5-5 with TRBJ2-2; TRBD2 matches at 8 bases. Per the germline V gene, CDR1 is SGHKS and CDR2 is YYEKEE (reference sequence). This CDR3 is 15 amino acids long. Germline trimming cut 4 bases from V and 5 bases from J; bases unmatched to any gene: 7. For the CDR3, the DNA is TGTGCCAGCAGCCCTTCGACTAGCGCAACCGGGGAGCTGTTTTTT. The encoded protein is CASSPSTSATGELFF.

This clone was picked up one time. The genes are TRBV6-1 and TRBJ1-2; weak D call: TRBD1 (6 bases). Trimming removed 0 bases from V and 4 bases from J, with 9 bases in between. There are 14 residues in the CDR3. Germline CDR1 reads MNHNS; CDR2 reads SASEGT. The CDR3 here is CASSEATGIYGYTF. In nucleotides, the CDR3 is TGTGCCAGCAGTGAAGCGACAGGCATCTATGGCTACACCTTC.

The V gene is TRBV7-2, the J gene TRBJ1-2; 9 bases are a match to TRBD1. The CDR3 loop spans 13 amino acids. Trimming removed 3 bases from V and 7 bases from J; junction bases left unmatched: 3. The V gene's germline CDR1 is SGHTA and CDR2 FQGNSA. The CDR3 reads CASSLGQGGGYTF. For the CDR3, the DNA is TGTGCCAGCAGCTTGGGACAGGGTGGTGGCTACACCTTC.

The CDR3 region has the DNA TGTGCCAGCAGTGTACTAGCGGGAGAAATCTACAATGAGCAGTTCTTC. It yields the protein CASSVLAGEIYNEQFF. The genes are TRBV6-1 and TRBJ2-1, with TRBD2 matching 11 bases. The V gene's germline CDR1 is MNHNS and CDR2 SASEGT. CDR3 length: 16 residues. J was trimmed by 3 bases and V by 4 bases; bases with no gene match: 5.

V usage is TRBV6-1 and J usage is TRBJ1-2; the match to TRBD1 covers 10 bases. There are 14 residues in the CDR3. Trimming took 3 bases from V and 7 from J; bases not matched to a gene: 5. Germline assignment: CDR1 MNHNS and CDR2 SASEGT. DNA of the CDR3: TGTGCCAGCAGTGAGGGACAGGGGCCTATTGGCTACACCTTC. It translates to CASSEGQGPIGYTF.

This chain connects TRBV7-2 to TRBJ2-3, with D perhaps matching TRBD2 (5 bases). Germline lookup yields CDR1 SGHTA and CDR2 FQGNSA. This CDR3 contains 15 residues. V shed 2 bases and J shed 0 bases, with 9 bases lying between them. This CDR3 reads CASSLSGSSTDTQYF. CDR3 DNA: TGTGCCAGCAGCTTAAGCGGATCTAGCACAGATACGCAGTATTTT.

This chain links TRBV2 with TRBJ2-1; 7 bases map to TRBD2. The CDR3 covers 19 residues. V was clipped by 2 bases and J by 3 bases; unmatched bases: 16. Looked up from germline, CDR1 is SNHLY and CDR2 is FYNNEI. The CDR3 DNA is TGTGCCAGCAGTGAATGGCTGGTGTCTAGCGGAGACCTCTACAATGAGCAGTTCTTC. It yields the protein CASSEWLVSSGDLYNEQFF.

The J gene is TRBJ1-2, the V gene TRBV25-1; tentative D call: TRBD1 (5 bases). CDR1 and CDR2 from the germline V gene are MGHDK and SYGVNS. V lost 6 bases and J lost 1, with 9 bases in between. The length of the CDR3 is 13 residues. The CDR3 reads CASRKDSNYGYTF. The CDR3 coding sequence is TGTGCCAGCAGGAAAGACAGTAACTATGGCTACACCTTC.